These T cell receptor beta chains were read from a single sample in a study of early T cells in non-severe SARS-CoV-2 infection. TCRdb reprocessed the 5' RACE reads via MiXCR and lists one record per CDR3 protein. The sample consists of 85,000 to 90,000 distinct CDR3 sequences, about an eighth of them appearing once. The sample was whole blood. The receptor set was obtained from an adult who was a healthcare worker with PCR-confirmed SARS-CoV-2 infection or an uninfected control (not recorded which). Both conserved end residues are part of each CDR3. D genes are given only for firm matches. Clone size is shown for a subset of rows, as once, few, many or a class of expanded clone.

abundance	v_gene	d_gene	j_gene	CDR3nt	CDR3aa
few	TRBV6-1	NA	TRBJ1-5	TGTGCCAGCAGTGTTTTTCCCGATAGCAATCAGCCCCAGCATTTT	CASSVFPDSNQPQHF
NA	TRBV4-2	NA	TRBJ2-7	TGTGCCAGCAGCCATGGTTTATTAGAGGGACCACCGCGCTCCTACGAGCAGTACTTC	CASSHGLLEGPPRSYEQYF
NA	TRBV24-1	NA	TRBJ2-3	TGTGCCACCAGTTTTCCAGGTTCAACCGGAGATACGCAGTATTTT	CATSFPGSTGDTQYF
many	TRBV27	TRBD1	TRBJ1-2	TGTGCCAGTTCCCCCCCGGGACAGATCTATGGCTACACCTTC	CASSPPGQIYGYTF
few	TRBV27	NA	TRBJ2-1	TGTGCCAGCAGTTTTGTTGGAGGCATGAATGAGCAGTTCTTC	CASSFVGGMNEQFF
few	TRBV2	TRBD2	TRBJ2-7	TGTGCCAGCAGTGAAGCACGACTAGCCGAGCAGTACTTC	CASSEARLAEQYF
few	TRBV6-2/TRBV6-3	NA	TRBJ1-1	TGTGCCAGCAGTTACTCGAGAGGGAGGACTGAAGCTTTCTTT	CASSYSRGRTEAFF
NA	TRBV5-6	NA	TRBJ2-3	TGTGCCAGCAACTTTAACTCCCGGGTCGCCCTGCGAGCAGATACGCAGTATTTT	CASNFNSRVALRADTQYF
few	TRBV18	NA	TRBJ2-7	TGTGCCAGCTCACCACCGGGGTTCTACGAGCAGTACTTC	CASSPPGFYEQYF
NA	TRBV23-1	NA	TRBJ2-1	TGCGCCAGCAGTCGGCGTCCCGAGCAGTTCTTC	CASSRRPEQFF
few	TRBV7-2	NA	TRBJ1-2	TGTGCCAGCAGCTTATGGGGTCAGGGGAACTATGGCTACACCTTC	CASSLWGQGNYGYTF
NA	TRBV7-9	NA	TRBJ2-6	TGTGCCAGCAGCTCACATGGGTCTGGGGCCAACGTCCTGACTTTC	CASSSHGSGANVLTF
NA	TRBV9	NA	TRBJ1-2	TGTGCCAGCAGCGTAAGGGAGGCGGCAGGCGGCTACACCTTC	CASSVREAAGGYTF
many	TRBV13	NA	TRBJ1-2	TGTGCCAGTACCCAAGGGCTGCGGATACTCTATGGCTACACCTTC	CASTQGLRILYGYTF
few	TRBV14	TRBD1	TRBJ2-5	TGTGCCAGCAGCGACCTGGGACAGGGTTTGGAGACCCAGTACTTC	CASSDLGQGLETQYF
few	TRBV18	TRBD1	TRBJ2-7	TGTGCCAGCTCACCCGCCACGGGACAGCTCTACGAGCAGTACTTC	CASSPATGQLYEQYF
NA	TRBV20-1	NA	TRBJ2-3	TGCAGTGCAAGGTTCCCAGGGGCGCGGGATATTGTTGATACGCAGTATTTT	CSARFPGARDIVDTQYF
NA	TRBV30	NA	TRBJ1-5	TGTGCCTGGAGTGTAAGGGGACCCTCAGGTGATCAGCCCCAGCATTTT	CAWSVRGPSGDQPQHF
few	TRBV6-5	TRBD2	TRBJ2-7	TGTGCCAGCAGCCGAAGGGCTAGCGGGATCTACGAGCAGTACTTC	CASSRRASGIYEQYF
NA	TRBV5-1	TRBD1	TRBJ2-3	TGCGCCAGCAGCTTACAGACAGGGGACTCAGATACGCAGTATTTT	CASSLQTGDSDTQYF
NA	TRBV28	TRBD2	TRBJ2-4	TGTGCCAGCAGATCACCGGGACTAGGGGACATTCAGTACTTC	CASRSPGLGDIQYF
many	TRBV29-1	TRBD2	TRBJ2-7	TGCAGCGTTAGGACTAGCGGGAGGGTATACGAGCAGTACTTC	CSVRTSGRVYEQYF
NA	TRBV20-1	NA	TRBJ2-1	TGCAGTGCTAGAGATATGATTGTGACAGGTCGGAATGAGCAGTTCTTC	CSARDMIVTGRNEQFF
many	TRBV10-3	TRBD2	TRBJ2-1	TGTGCCATCAGTGAGTCGCTTAGCGGGAGGGCCGGGAATGAGCAGTTCTTC	CAISESLSGRAGNEQFF
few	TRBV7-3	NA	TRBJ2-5	TGTGCCAGCAGCTTAACACAGCAAGAGACCCAGTACTTC	CASSLTQQETQYF
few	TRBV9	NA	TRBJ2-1	TGTGCCAGCACCGTGTCGGCATCTGGTGTCAATGAGCAGTTCTTC	CASTVSASGVNEQFF
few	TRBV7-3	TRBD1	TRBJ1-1	TGTGCCACCGGACAGGGGGCAGGAACTGAAGCTTTCTTT	CATGQGAGTEAFF
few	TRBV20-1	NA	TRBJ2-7	TGCAGTGCTAGCCGCCTTGACGCCTCCAACTACGAGCAGTACTTC	CSASRLDASNYEQYF
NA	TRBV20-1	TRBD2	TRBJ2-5	TGCAGTGCCCCACTAGCGGGAGAGGAGACCCAGTACTTC	CSAPLAGEETQYF
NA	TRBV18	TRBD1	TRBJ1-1	TGTGCCAGCTCACCCCAGGGGGGCCCGAACACTGAAGCTTTCTTT	CASSPQGGPNTEAFF
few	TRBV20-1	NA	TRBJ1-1	TGCAGTGCTGCCCCGTCTGGGTCACCAACAGGCACTGAAGCTTTCTTT	CSAAPSGSPTGTEAFF
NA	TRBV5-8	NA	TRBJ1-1	TGTGCCAGCAGCCCACGTAGGGTCGGCACTGAAGCTTTCTTT	CASSPRRVGTEAFF
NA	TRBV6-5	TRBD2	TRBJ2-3	TGTGCCAGCAGTTACTCCCGGGGGAGGGGACTTTACACAGATACGCAGTATTTT	CASSYSRGRGLYTDTQYF
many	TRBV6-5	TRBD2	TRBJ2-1	TGTGCCAGCAGTTACTCGATCCTAGCGGGGGAGGGTGAGCAGTTCTTC	CASSYSILAGEGEQFF
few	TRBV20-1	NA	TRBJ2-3	TGCAGTGCTAGTCCCCCCGGCACAGATACGCAGTATTTT	CSASPPGTDTQYF
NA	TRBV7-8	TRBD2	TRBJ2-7	TGTGCCAGCAGCCTTAAAGCGGGAGGGCCCAAGTACGAGCAGTACTTC	CASSLKAGGPKYEQYF
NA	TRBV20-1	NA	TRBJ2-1	TGCAGTGCCTCGGGTTATGGTAGAGTTGAGCAGTTCTTC	CSASGYGRVEQFF
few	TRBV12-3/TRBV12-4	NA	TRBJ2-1	TGTGCCAGCAGTTCGGGCCTGAACAATGAGCAGTTCTTC	CASSSGLNNEQFF
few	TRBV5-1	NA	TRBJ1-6	TGCGCCAGCAGCTTGGCGCCTAGTAAGGAGGTTGGTTCACCCCTCCACTTT	CASSLAPSKEVGSPLHF
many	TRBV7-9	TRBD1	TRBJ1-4	TGTGCCAGCAGCGTCTCTACAGGGGGGCATTTGCGTCTGTTTTTT	CASSVSTGGHLRLFF
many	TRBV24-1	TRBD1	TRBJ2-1	TGTGCCACCAGTGACCCGACAGGGGGCCATGGGAATGAGCAGTTCTTC	CATSDPTGGHGNEQFF
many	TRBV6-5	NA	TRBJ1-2	TGTGCCAGCAGTTCCCCCGGTAGGGTTCATGGCTACACCTTC	CASSSPGRVHGYTF
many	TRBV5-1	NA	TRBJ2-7	TGCGCCAGCAGCTTGGTGGGGACCGACTACGAGCAGTACTTC	CASSLVGTDYEQYF